The 2 T cell receptor beta chains below were found in one sample sequenced in a study of blood T cells in healthy people across ages (dated by TCRdb to the mid-2010s). Receptor amplification or capture employed 5' RACE. Sequenced on an Illumina HiSeq 2500. A second PCR of about 7 to 12 cycles was performed with a sample-barcoded 5' primer and a J-beta primer mix. TCRdb handled the public reads itself, with Q25 trimming in fastp and clone calling in MiXCR, and kept productive beta chains. Each CDR3 protein appears once, grouped with its most common genes and DNA. The sample table lists about 1.8 million distinct CDR3 sequences, about 50% of them with a count of one. The ten largest clones capture less than 2.5% of the sample. What was sequenced was blood. The receptor set was obtained from a woman aged 40 to 55 in good health.

The chain links TRBV20-1 to TRBJ2-1, with TRBD2 matching over 7 bases. TRBJ2-7 explains the end of the DNA better; the J call may be wrong. CDR1 is DFQATT and CDR2 is SNEGSKA in the germline V gene (reference sequence). This CDR3 is built from 14 residues. CDR3 residues: CSARAAGDYNEQYF. The CDR3 nucleotides read TGCAGTGCTAGAGCCGCGGGGGACTACAATGAGCAGTACTTC.

A note on this clonotype: A read error is possible here, since a much larger clone lies one base away. This rearrangement joins TRBV12-3 or TRBV12-4 to TRBJ2-4; 8 nucleotides line up with TRBD1. The J call may be wrong; the DNA end is better matched by TRBJ2-7. CDR3 length: 14 residues. CDR3 coding DNA: TGTGCCAGCAGTTCCTGGACAGGGACCTACGAGCAGTACTTC. Translated: CASSSWTGTYEQYF.